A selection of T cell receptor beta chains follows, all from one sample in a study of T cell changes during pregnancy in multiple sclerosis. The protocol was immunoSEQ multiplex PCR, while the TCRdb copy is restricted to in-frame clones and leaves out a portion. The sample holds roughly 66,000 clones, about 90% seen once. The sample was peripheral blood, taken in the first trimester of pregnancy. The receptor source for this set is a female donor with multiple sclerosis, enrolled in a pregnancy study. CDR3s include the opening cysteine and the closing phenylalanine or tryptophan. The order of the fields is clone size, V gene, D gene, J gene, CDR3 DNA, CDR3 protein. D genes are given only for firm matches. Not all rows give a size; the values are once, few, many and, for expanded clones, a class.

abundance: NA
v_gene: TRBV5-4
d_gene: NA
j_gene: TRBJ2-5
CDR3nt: TGTGCCAGCAGCTTGGCTCAGGAGACCCAGTACTTC
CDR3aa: CASSLAQETQYF

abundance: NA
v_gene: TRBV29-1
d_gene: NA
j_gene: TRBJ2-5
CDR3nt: TGCAGCGTTCCAAAGGGGGTTCGGGAGACCCAGTACTTC
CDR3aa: CSVPKGVRETQYF

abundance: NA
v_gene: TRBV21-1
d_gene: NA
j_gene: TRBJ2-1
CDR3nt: TGTGCCAGCAGCAAAACCCCGGGTGGGAGGGAGCAGTTCTTC
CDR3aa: CASSKTPGGREQFF

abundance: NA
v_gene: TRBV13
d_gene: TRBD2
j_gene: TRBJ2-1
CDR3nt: TGTGCCAGCAGCTTGGGATGGACTAGCGGCTCCTACAATGAGCAGTTCTTC
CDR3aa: CASSLGWTSGSYNEQFF

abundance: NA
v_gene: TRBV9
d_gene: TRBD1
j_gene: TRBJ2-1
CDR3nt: TGTGCCAGCAGCTCGAGACAGGGCGCCTACAATGAGCAGTTCTTC
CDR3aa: CASSSRQGAYNEQFF

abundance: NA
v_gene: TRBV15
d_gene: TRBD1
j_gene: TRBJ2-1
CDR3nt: TGTGCCACCAGCAGAGCCAGGGGGCGACTCGAGTACAATGAGCAGTTCTTC
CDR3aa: CATSRARGRLEYNEQFF

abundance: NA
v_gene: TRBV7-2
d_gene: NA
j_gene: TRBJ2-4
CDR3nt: TGTGCCAGCAGCTTAGCGGGTGCAGGCGGGGACAAAAACATTCAGTACTTC
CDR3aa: CASSLAGAGGDKNIQYF

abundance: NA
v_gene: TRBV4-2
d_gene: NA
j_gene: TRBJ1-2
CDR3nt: TGTGCCAGCAGCCTTACAGGGATGGGCGGCTACACCTTC
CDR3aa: CASSLTGMGGYTF

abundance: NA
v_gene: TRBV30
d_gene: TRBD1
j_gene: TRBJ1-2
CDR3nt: TGTGCCTGGAGTGTTCGACAGGGGGGCGGACAGCATGGCTACACCTTC
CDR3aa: CAWSVRQGGGQHGYTF

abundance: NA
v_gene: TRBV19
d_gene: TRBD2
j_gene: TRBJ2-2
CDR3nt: TGTGCCAGTAGTATGTCTGTACCGGGGGGCGGGGAGCTGTTTTTT
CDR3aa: CASSMSVPGGGELFF

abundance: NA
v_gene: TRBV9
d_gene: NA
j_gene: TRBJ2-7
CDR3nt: TGTGCCAGCAGCGTAGGAGGTAGAGATTCTTGGAACGAGCAGTACTTC
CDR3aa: CASSVGGRDSWNEQYF

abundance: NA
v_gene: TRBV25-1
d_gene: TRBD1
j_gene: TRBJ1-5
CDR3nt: TGTGCCAGCAGTCCAGGGGGCAATGGCAATCAGCCCCAGCATTTT
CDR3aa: CASSPGGNGNQPQHF

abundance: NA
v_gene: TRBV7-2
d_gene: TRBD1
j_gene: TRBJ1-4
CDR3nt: TGCGCCAGCAGCAGCATACAGGGGGCGCGTGAAAAACTGTTTTTT
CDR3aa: CASSSIQGAREKLFF

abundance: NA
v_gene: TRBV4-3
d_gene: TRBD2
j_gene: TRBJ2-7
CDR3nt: TGCGCCAGCAGCCAAGGGATTAGCGGGGGATCCTACGAGCAGTACTTC
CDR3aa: CASSQGISGGSYEQYF

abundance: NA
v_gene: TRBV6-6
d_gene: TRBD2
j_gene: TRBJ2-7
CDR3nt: TGTGCCAGCAGTTTCAAGACTAGCACCTCCTACGAGCAGTACTTC
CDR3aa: CASSFKTSTSYEQYF

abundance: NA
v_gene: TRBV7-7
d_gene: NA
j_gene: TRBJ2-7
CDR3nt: TGTGCTAGCAGTTCACAGGGTTCTGGAGAGCAGTACTTC
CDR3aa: CASSSQGSGEQYF

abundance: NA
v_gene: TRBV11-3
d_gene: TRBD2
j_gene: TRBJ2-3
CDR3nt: TGTGCCAGCAGTCCCCGACTAGCGGGAGACAAAGATACGCAGTATTTT
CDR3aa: CASSPRLAGDKDTQYF

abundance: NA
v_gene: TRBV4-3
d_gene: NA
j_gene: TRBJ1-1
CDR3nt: TGCGCCAGCAGCCAAGACAGGGTAGTCACTGAAGCTTTCTTT
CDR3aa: CASSQDRVVTEAFF

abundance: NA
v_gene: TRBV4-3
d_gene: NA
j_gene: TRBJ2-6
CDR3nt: TGCGCCAGCAGCCAAGAAACAGGATCCGGGGCCAACGTCCTGACTTTC
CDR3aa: CASSQETGSGANVLTF

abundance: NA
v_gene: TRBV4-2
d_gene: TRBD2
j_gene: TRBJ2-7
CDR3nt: TGTGCCAGCAGCCAAAATGCAGCGGGAGAGTCCTACGAGCAGTACTTC
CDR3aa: CASSQNAAGESYEQYF

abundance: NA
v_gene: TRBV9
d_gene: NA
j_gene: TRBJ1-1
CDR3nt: TGTGCCAGCAGCCCTCGGGATGCCCAAGGAGGCACTGAAGCTTTCTTT
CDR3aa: CASSPRDAQGGTEAFF

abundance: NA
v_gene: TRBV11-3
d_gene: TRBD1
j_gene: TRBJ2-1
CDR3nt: TGTGCCAGCAGTCAAGAGGGGGCTTCCTACAATGAGCAGTTCTTC
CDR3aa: CASSQEGASYNEQFF

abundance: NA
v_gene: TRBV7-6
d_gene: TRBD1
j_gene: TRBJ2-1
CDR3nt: TGTGCCAGCAGCTTATTATTTCGGGGCCCAAACAGGGGCAGCTCCTACAATGAGCAGTTCTTC
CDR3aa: CASSLLFRGPNRGSSYNEQFF

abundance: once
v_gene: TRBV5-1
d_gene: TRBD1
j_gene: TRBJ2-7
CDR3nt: TGCGCCAGCAGCTTGGGGGTCCGACAGGGGGCGTACGAGCAGTACTTC
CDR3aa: CASSLGVRQGAYEQYF

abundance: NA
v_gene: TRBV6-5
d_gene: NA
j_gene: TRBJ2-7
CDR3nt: TGTGCCAGCAGTTACTCTAACTTACACGAGCAGTACTTC
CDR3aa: CASSYSNLHEQYF

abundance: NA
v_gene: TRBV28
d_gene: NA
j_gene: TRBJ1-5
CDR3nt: TGTGCCAGCAGTTTAGGGCAGTTCAATCAGCCCCAGCATTTT
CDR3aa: CASSLGQFNQPQHF

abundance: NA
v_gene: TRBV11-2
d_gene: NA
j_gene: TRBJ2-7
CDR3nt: TGTGCCAGCAGCTTAGTAACAGGGTCCTATTACGAGCAGTACTTC
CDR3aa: CASSLVTGSYYEQYF

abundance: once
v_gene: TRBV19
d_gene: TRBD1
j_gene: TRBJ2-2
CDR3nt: TGTGCCGTTAGGGGGCGCGGGGAGCTGTTTTTT
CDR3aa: CAVRGRGELFF

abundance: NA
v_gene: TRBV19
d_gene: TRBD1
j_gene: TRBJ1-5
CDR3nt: TGTGCCACCCGGACAGGCGCGGGCAATCAGCCCCAGCATTTT
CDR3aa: CATRTGAGNQPQHF

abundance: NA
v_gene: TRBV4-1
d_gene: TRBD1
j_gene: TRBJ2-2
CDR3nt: TGCGCCAGCAGCCCCGGACAGGGCCACACCGGGGAGCTGTTTTTT
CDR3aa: CASSPGQGHTGELFF

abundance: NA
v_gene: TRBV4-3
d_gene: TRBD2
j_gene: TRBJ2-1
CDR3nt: TGCGCCAGCAGCCAAGTTTCTAGCGGATACAATGAGCAGTTCTTC
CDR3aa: CASSQVSSGYNEQFF

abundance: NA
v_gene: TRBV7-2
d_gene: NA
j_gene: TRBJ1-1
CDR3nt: TGTGCCAGCAGCGCACAGAGCCCTGAAGCTTTCTTT
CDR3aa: CASSAQSPEAFF

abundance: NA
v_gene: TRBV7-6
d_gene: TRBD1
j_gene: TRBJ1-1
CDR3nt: TGTGCCAGCAGCCTGGACGACAGGGTCGGCACTGAAGCTTTCTTT
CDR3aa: CASSLDDRVGTEAFF

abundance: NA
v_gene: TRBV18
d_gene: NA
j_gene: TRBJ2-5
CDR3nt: TGTGCCAGCTCACCGGGGCAGGGCAGGGAGACCCAGTACTTC
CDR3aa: CASSPGQGRETQYF

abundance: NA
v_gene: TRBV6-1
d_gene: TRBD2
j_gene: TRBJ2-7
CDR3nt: TGTGCCAGCAGTGTTGCGACTAGCGGGAGCTACGAGCAGTACTTC
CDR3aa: CASSVATSGSYEQYF

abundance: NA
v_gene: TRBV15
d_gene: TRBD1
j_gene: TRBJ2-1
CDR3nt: TGTGCCACCAGCAAACCGGGACAGCTTGAGCAGTTCTTC
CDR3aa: CATSKPGQLEQFF

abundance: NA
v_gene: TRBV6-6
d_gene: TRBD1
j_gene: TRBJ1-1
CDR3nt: TGTGCCAGCAGACCCGGGACAGCAGCTGAAGCTTTCTTT
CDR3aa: CASRPGTAAEAFF

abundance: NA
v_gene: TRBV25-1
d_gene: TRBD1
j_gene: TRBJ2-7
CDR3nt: TGTGCCAGCAGCTCGAGGTGGGACAGCCTCTACGAGCAGTACTTC
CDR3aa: CASSSRWDSLYEQYF

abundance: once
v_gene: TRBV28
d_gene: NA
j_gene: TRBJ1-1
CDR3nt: TGTGCCAGCAGCCTGAAGGACAGGAACACTGAAGCTTTCTTT
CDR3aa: CASSLKDRNTEAFF

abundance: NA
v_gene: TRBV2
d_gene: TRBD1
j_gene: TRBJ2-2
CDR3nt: TGTGCCAGCACTACAGGGGGCCGCACCGGGGAGCTGTTTTTT
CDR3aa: CASTTGGRTGELFF

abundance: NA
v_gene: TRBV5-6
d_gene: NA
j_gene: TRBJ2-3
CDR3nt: TGTGCCAGCAGCCGCCCGGGGGGCACAGATACGCAGTATTTT
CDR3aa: CASSRPGGTDTQYF

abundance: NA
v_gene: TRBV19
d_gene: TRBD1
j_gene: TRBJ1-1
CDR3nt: TGTGCCAGTAAAACAGGGGGGACTGAAGCTTTCTTT
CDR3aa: CASKTGGTEAFF

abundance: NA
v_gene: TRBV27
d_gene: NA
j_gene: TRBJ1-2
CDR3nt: TGTGCCAGCAGTGGTACAGGGAAGCTGAACTATGGCTACACCTTC
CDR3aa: CASSGTGKLNYGYTF

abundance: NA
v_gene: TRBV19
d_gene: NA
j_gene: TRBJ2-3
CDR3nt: TGTGCCAGTAGTATGGGCAGACAAACAGATACGCAGTATTTT
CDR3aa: CASSMGRQTDTQYF

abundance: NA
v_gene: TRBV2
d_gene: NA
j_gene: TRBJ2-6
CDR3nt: TGTGCCAGCAGTGACACAGGAACTGGGGCCAACGTCCTGACTTTC
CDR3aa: CASSDTGTGANVLTF

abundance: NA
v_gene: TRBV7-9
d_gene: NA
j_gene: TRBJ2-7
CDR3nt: TGTGCCAGCAGCTTATTTGAGGGAGCCTACGAGCAGTACTTC
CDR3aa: CASSLFEGAYEQYF

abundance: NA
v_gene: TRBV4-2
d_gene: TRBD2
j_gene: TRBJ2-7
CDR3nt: TGTGCCAGCAGCCAAGATCTAGCGGGAGGACCCTACGAGCAGTACTTC
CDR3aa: CASSQDLAGGPYEQYF

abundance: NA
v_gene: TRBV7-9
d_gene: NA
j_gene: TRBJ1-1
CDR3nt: TGTGCCAGCAATTCGTTGGGACAATTGAACACTGAAGCTTTCTTT
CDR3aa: CASNSLGQLNTEAFF

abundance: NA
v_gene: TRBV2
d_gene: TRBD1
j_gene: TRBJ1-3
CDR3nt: TGTGCCAGCAGTTCTGGGACAGGGAGTCGAAACACCATATATTTT
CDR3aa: CASSSGTGSRNTIYF

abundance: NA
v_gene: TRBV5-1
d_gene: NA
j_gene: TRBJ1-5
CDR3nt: TGCGCCAGGCGGCAGCCCCAGCATTTT
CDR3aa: CARRQPQHF

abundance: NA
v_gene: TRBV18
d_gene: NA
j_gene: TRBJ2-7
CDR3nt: TGTGCCAGCTCAACGGACAACTCCTACGAGCAGTACTTC
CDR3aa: CASSTDNSYEQYF

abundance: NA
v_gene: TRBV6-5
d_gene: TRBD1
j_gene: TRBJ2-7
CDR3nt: TGTGCCAGCAGTTATTGGGACAGCTCTGACGAGCAGTACTTC
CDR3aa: CASSYWDSSDEQYF

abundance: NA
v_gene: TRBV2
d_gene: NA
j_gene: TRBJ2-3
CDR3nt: TGTGCCAGCAGGTCGAGAGATACGCAGTATTTT
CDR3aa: CASRSRDTQYF

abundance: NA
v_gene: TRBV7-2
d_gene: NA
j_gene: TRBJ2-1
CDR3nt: TGTGCCAGCAGCTTTAGATCCGTCCGGGAGCTACCGTTCTTC
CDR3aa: CASSFRSVRELPFF

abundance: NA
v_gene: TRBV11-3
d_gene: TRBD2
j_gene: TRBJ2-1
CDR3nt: TGTGCCAGCAGTGGACTAGCGGGAGAACAGGGTGGTGAGCAGTTCTTC
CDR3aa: CASSGLAGEQGGEQFF

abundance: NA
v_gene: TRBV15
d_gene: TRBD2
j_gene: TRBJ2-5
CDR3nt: TGTGCCACCAGCAGAGATTCAAGAAGCGGGAGAGAGACCCAGTACTTC
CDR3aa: CATSRDSRSGRETQYF

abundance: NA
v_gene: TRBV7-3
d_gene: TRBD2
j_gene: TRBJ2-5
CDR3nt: TGTGCCAGCAGCTTATCAGCTAGCGGGAGGTGGGAGACCCAGTACTTC
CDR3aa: CASSLSASGRWETQYF